Following are 25 T cell receptor beta chains from one sample sequenced in a study of T cell repertoires in cytomegalovirus infection. TCRdb re-called the reads with MiXCR, one entry per CDR3 protein. The sample lists 160,000 or so distinct CDR3 sequences, 17% occurring once. The sequenced sample consisted of CD8+ T cells from PBMCs. These receptors came from a human donor in good health (CMV status not recorded). Some clones in this sample may be carry-over from other donors' samples.

For this clonotype: A much more abundant neighbour one base away suggests this may be a read error. V and J are TRBV7-2 and TRBJ1-5; D is uncertain. V dropped 10 bases and J dropped 7 bases, with 26 bases sitting between them. Germline-derived CDR1 and CDR2 are SGHTA and FQGNSA. This CDR3 contains 16 residues. The CDR3 loop reads CAITPWEAEKGQPQHF. CDR3 sequence (DNA): TGTGCCATCACCCCCTGGGAGGCGGAAAAGGGCCAGCCCCAGCATTTT.

There are a few counts of this clonotype. A much larger clonotype is one base distant, so this may be a read error. The chain joins TRBV6-2 or TRBV6-3 to TRBJ2-7; no reliable D call. Germline loops: CDR1 MNHEY, CDR2 SVGEGT. The CDR3 is made up of 10 amino acids. Trimming stripped 6 bases from V and 3 bases from J, with 3 bases between. The CDR3 loop reads CASRDYEQYF. The CDR3 DNA follows: TGTGCCAGCAGAGACTACGAGCAGTACTTC.

This clonotype was recorded a few times. This sequence joins TRBV7-8 and TRBJ2-1, with a weak D call TRBD1 (5 bases). Germline loops: CDR1 SGHVS, CDR2 FQNEAQ. The CDR3 has 14 residues. V was clipped by 2 bases and J by 8 bases, with 13 bases between them. This CDR3 reads CASSLSPTGYEQFF. The DNA for the CDR3 is TGTGCCAGCAGCTTATCCCCCACAGGTTATGAGCAGTTCTTC.

The chain uses TRBV6-2 or TRBV6-3 and TRBJ2-7; possibly TRBD2 for D (6 bases). The CDR3 is 13 residues long. V shed 5 bases and J shed 3 bases, with 11 bases lying between them. Germline V gene lookup returns CDR1 MNHEY and CDR2 SVGEGT. CDR3 loop: CASSRLVDYEQYF. CDR3 coding DNA: TGTGCCAGCAGTCGACTAGTGGACTACGAGCAGTACTTC.

This clonotype was counted only a few times. The V and J genes are TRBV20-1 and TRBJ1-1; D is uncertain. V shed 1 base and J shed 5 bases, with 11 bases lying between them. This CDR3 contains 13 residues. Germline CDR1 DFQATT, CDR2 SNEGSKA (reference sequence). CDR3 residues: CSARGGLVTEAFF. The CDR3 DNA reads TGCAGTGCTAGAGGTGGGTTGGTAACTGAAGCTTTCTTT.

This clonotype was detected only a few times. The genes are TRBV6-6 and TRBJ2-7, with 9 bases lining up with TRBD2. The CDR3 runs 16 residues. Germline-derived CDR1 and CDR2 are MNHNY and SVGAGI (reference sequence). V shed 0 bases and J 2 bases; nucleotides not matched to a gene: 5. CDR3 sequence reads: CASSYSLAGVPYEQYF. For the CDR3, the DNA is TGTGCCAGCAGTTACTCCTTAGCGGGAGTACCCTACGAGCAGTACTTC.

This clonotype was counted at least ten times. The genes are TRBV27 and TRBJ2-7, with TRBD2 matching over 12 bases. V was clipped by 6 bases and J by 4 bases; unmatched bases: 7. Germline V gene sequence: CDR1 MNHEY, CDR2 SMNVEV (reference sequence). This CDR3 contains 15 residues. The CDR3 sequence: CASSLTSGSSYEQYF. The CDR3 DNA reads TGTGCCAGCAGCCTGACTAGCGGGAGTAGTTACGAGCAGTACTTC.

The gene calls are TRBV7-8 and TRBJ2-2, with TRBD2 as a possible D gene (5 bases). Germline CDR1 is SGHVS and CDR2 is FQNEAQ. This CDR3 region has 15 residues. V lost 0 bases and J lost 9, with 14 bases in between. Here the CDR3 DNA reads TGTGCCAGCAGCTTAGCGGGTCGGGGTGTCAGGGAGCTGTTTTTT. Protein: CASSLAGRGVRELFF.

CDR3 amino acids: CASSLGGRASYEQYF. CDR3 nucleotide sequence: TGTGCCAGCAGCTTAGGCGGGAGGGCCTCCTACGAGCAGTACTTC. V is TRBV11-2 and J is TRBJ2-7, with TRBD2 matching over 9 bases. The V gene's germline CDR1 is SGHAT and CDR2 FQNNGV. The CDR3 has 15 residues. Trimming removed 1 base from V and 0 bases from J; junction bases left unmatched: 1.

This clonotype has a handful of counts. The chain uses TRBV4-1 and TRBJ2-7; the match to TRBD1 covers 7 bases. Germline loops: CDR1 MGHRA, CDR2 YSYEKL. There are 14 residues in the CDR3. Losses at the gene ends were 4 bases for V and 2 bases for J; bases not matched to a gene: 5. CDR3 amino acids: CASSPRDSTYEQYF. As DNA, the CDR3 is TGCGCCAGCAGCCCACGGGACAGCACCTACGAGCAGTACTTC.

This clonotype was observed a handful of times. The rearrangement uses TRBV7-9 and TRBJ2-7; D is unclear. Germline V gene data show CDR1 as SEHNR and CDR2 as FQNEAQ (reference sequence). The CDR3 loop spans 12 amino acids. Trimming pared 5 bases from V and 6 bases from J, leaving 11 bases between. As DNA, the CDR3 is TGTGCCAGCAGCCAAGGATACGGCGAGCAGTACTTC. It yields the protein CASSQGYGEQYF. Complete variable domain (other parts from reference TRBV7-9 and TRBJ2-7): DTGVSQNPRHKITKRGQNVTFRCDPISEHNRLYWYRQTLGQGPEFLTYFQNEAQLEKSRLLSDRFSAERPKGSFSTLEIQRTEQGDSAMYLCASSQGYGEQYFGPGTRLTVT.

The gene calls are TRBV12-3 or TRBV12-4 and TRBJ2-1, with D possibly being TRBD1 or TRBD2 (6 bases each). The V end was cut by 2 bases, the J end by 2 bases, with 19 bases between. The CDR3 spans 18 residues. The CDR3 nucleotides are TGTGCCAGCAGTTTATCCTCTAGGGGGGATCCTACCTACAATGAGCAGTTCTTC. It yields the protein CASSLSSRGDPTYNEQFF.

The V call is TRBV28, the J call TRBJ2-1; D might be TRBD1 or TRBD2, each matching 6 bases. CDR1 is MDHEN, CDR2 SYDVKM, per germline. The CDR3 contains 16 residues. V was cut by 5 bases and J by 2 bases, with 16 bases left in between. The CDR3, as DNA: TGTGCCAGCAGTCCTTTTGGGGGGCGAGCCTACAATGAGCAGTTCTTC. It specifies CASSPFGGRAYNEQFF. Variable domain in full (rest from reference TRBV28 and TRBJ2-1): DVKVTQSSRYLVKRTGEKVFLECVQDMDHENMFWYRQDPGLGLRLIYFSYDVKMKEKGDIPEGYSVSREKKERFSLILESASTNQTSMYLCASSPFGGRAYNEQFFGPGTRLTVL.

The gene calls are TRBV6-6 and TRBJ2-3; TRBD2 aligns across 8 bases. Trimming took 2 bases from V and 4 from J; bases not matched to a gene: 11. Germline values: CDR1 MNHNY, CDR2 SVGAGI (reference sequence). There are 17 residues in the CDR3. The CDR3 DNA sequence: TGTGCCAGCAGTTACCAACCGGGACTAGAGGGGGCAGATACGCAGTATTTT. It translates to CASSYQPGLEGADTQYF.

The sample holds a few counts of this clonotype. The chain combines TRBV7-8 with TRBJ2-5; D not resolved. The CDR3 runs to 15 residues. Trimming removed 2 bases from V and 2 bases from J, with 12 bases in between. Germline CDR1 is SGHVS and CDR2 is FQNEAQ. Here the CDR3 reads CASSLQALDQETQYF. The DNA for the CDR3 is TGTGCCAGCAGCTTACAGGCGCTAGATCAAGAGACCCAGTACTTC.

The rearrangement joins TRBV7-6 to TRBJ1-3, with D unclear. The CDR3 has 16 amino acids. Germline CDR1 SGHVS, CDR2 FNYEAQ. V lost 6 bases, J lost 6 bases, and 21 bases lay in between. This CDR3 reads CASRGAGNGPLNTIYF. CDR3 bases: TGTGCCAGCAGGGGAGCGGGGAACGGACCTCTAAACACCATATATTTT.

The chain employs TRBV14 and TRBJ2-1, with D unclear. Trimming stripped 6 bases from V and 5 bases from J, with 5 bases between. The CDR3 runs 11 residues. Germline V gene data show CDR1 as SGHDN and CDR2 as FVKESK. CDR3 sequence reads: CASRRHNEQFF. For the CDR3, the DNA is TGTGCCAGCAGGCGGCACAATGAGCAGTTCTTC.

At least ten counts were recorded for this clonotype. This sequence joins TRBV7-2 and TRBJ2-2, with unresolved D. The CDR3 consists of 12 residues. The V gene lost 1 base and the J gene lost 5 bases, with 2 bases spanning the gap. The germline CDR1 and CDR2 sequences are SGHTA and FQGNSA. CDR3 sequence: CASSLGTGELFF. The CDR3 coding sequence is TGTGCCAGCAGCTTAGGGACCGGGGAGCTGTTTTTT.

This sequence joins TRBV2 and TRBJ2-1; D gene uncertain. The CDR3 covers 12 residues. Germline V gives CDR1 SNHLY, CDR2 FYNNEI. V was trimmed by 7 bases and J by 9 bases, leaving 13 bases between them. CDR3 nucleotides: TGTGCCAGCATAGGTAGCCGTTTTGAGCAGTTCTTC. As protein: CASIGSRFEQFF.

This clonotype was observed a handful of times. V usage is TRBV7-9 and J usage is TRBJ2-2; 11 nucleotides match TRBD2. CDR3 length: 17 amino acids. V lost 3 bases and J lost 0; bases outside the gene matches: 3. The germline V gene encodes CDR1 SEHNR and CDR2 FQNEAQ (reference sequence). DNA of the CDR3: TGTGCCAGCAGCTTCCCGGGACTAGCGGCGAACACCGGGGAGCTGTTTTTT. The encoded protein is CASSFPGLAANTGELFF.

This clonotype was seen a handful of times. This chain uses TRBV7-9 with TRBJ1-5; 7 bases agree with TRBD1. Per the germline V gene, CDR1 is SEHNR and CDR2 is FQNEAQ (reference sequence). The CDR3 spans 15 residues. The V and J ends lost 4 bases and 5 bases, in that order; junction bases with no gene match: 8. The CDR3 reads CASSWGETGYQPQHF. CDR3 DNA sequence: TGTGCCAGCAGCTGGGGGGAGACAGGGTATCAGCCCCAGCATTTT. The whole variable domain, remainder taken from reference TRBV7-9 and TRBJ1-5, is DTGVSQNPRHKITKRGQNVTFRCDPISEHNRLYWYRQTLGQGPEFLTYFQNEAQLEKSRLLSDRFSAERPKGSFSTLEIQRTEQGDSAMYLCASSWGETGYQPQHFGDGTRLSIL.

The rearrangement uses TRBV7-2 and TRBJ1-4; D is unresolved. CDR3 length: 15 residues. Between the trimmed V and J ends, which lost 2 bases and 5 bases, there was a span of 12 bases. CDR1 is SGHTA, CDR2 FQGNSA, per germline. CDR3 coding DNA: TGTGCCAGCAGCTTAATGGGCCCGAAGAATGAAAAACTGTTTTTT. Translation: CASSLMGPKNEKLFF.

V is TRBV7-2 and J is TRBJ2-1, with TRBD1 matching 7 bases. CDR1 and CDR2 (germline): SGHTA, FQGNSA. V shed 5 bases and J 6 bases; nucleotides not matched to a gene: 7. The CDR3 has 14 amino acids. For the CDR3, the DNA is TGTGCCAGCAGCCCTCGGGACAGCTTCAATGAGCAGTTCTTC. Protein product: CASSPRDSFNEQFF.

The sample holds a few counts of this clonotype. This chain links TRBV12-3 or TRBV12-4 with TRBJ1-4; tentatively, D is TRBD1 (6 bases). CDR3 length: 14 amino acids. With 7 bases removed from V and 7 bases from J, the gap between germline ends came to 16 bases. As DNA, the CDR3 is TGTGCCAGCACCACCCCAGGGGTCTCTGAAAAACTGTTTTTT. Protein sequence: CASTTPGVSEKLFF.

This clonotype has just a few counts. V and J are TRBV2 and TRBJ2-1, with TRBD1 matching over 9 bases. The CDR3 is 17 amino acids. Trimming cost V 5 bases and J 4 bases; bases outside gene matches: 12. Germline CDR1 reads SNHLY; CDR2 reads FYNNEI. This chain's CDR3 is CASSKSSGTGSYNEQFF. CDR3 coding DNA: TGTGCCAGCAGTAAAAGCTCCGGGACAGGGTCTTACAATGAGCAGTTCTTC.